The entry below describes one T cell receptor beta chain. This entry comes from a study of blood T cell repertoires in COVID-19. Here immunoSEQ multiplex PCR was the method, and the copy in TCRdb shows in-frame clones only, minus some. Here the sample spans around 320,000 clones, roughly 90% being singletons. Germline CDR1 SGHTA, CDR2 FQGTGA. V dropped 5 bases and J dropped 4; count of bases not matched to a gene: 10. The CDR3 covers 15 residues. The chain has TRBV7-3 and TRBJ1-2; TRBD1 aligns across 7 bases. The specimen sequenced was PBMCs or T cells enriched from blood (not recorded which). This TCR came from a woman aged 18-30 years with acute COVID-19. CDR3 nucleotides: TGTGCCAGCAGCCCCAGACAGGGAAGTCCCTATGGCTACACCTTC. Residues: CASSPRQGSPYGYTF.